This T cell receptor (beta chain) was found in a study of response to subunit inactivated influenza vaccine. Study results and caveats: It was suggested by the authors that few new T cells are recruited by each seasonal influenza vaccination.

From germline, CDR1 is MNHEY and CDR2 SVGAGI. CDR3 length: 12 amino acids. The table lists this clonotype with a few counts. Its specificity is unknown. TCRdb passed the RT-PCR reads through MiXCR, listing each CDR3 protein once. The repertoire holds about 780,000 distinct CDR3 sequences, with around 18% as singletons. The sequence was obtained from a man aged 45-65 years who received an inactivated influenza vaccine. The chain employs TRBV6-5 and TRBJ2-5; 9 bases align to TRBD1. Here the sequenced sample was PBMCs from blood, taken around 5 days after vaccination. CDR3 protein: CATGQGQETQYF. Written as DNA, the CDR3 is TGTGCGACGGGACAGGGACAAGAGACCCAGTACTTC.